The TCR beta chain described here comes from a study of identical twins. Study-wide results and limits: Modeled out-of-frame TCR alpha sharing in monozygotic twins fell below observed levels. Zero-insertion findings could be partly confounded by invariant cells (MAIT and iNKT cells).

The CDR3 is 17 residues long. V was shortened by 4 bases and J by 0 bases, with 16 bases between the two germline ends. CDR1 and CDR2 from the germline V gene are SGHAT and FQNNGV. As for this clonotype: Its antigen is undetermined.

TCRdb processed the 5' RACE reads anew with MiXCR; each CDR3 protein has one entry. The sample holds 400,000 to 550,000 distinct CDR3 sequences; 24% are singletons and the top ten take around 3%. The same sample was also used in a study of T cells expressing NK-cell markers. That source notes: Once again these clonotypes came out on top in the CD3+CD56-NKG2C+ fraction of a few donors.

This receptor was identified in a young woman in good health. The chain employs TRBV11-2 and TRBJ2-1; D might be TRBD2 (5 bases). Sequencing was carried out using CD4+ T cells sorted from blood. CDR3 coding DNA: TGTGCCAGCAGCTCCGGACTCGAACTAAGCTCCTACAATGAGCAGTTCTTC. Translation gives CASSSGLELSSYNEQFF.